Below, one T cell receptor (beta chain) is given with its context. The target antigen is unknown. The PCR ran on 60 Vbeta and 13 Jbeta primers. Produced via immunoSEQ multiplex PCR; TCRdb's table is partial and in-frame only. The sample has 150,000 to 200,000 clones; approximately 84% are singletons. This entry belongs to a study of cytomegalovirus exposure and HLA in healthy donors. Study-wide context: Samples from HLA-typed donors yielded around 85 million unique TCRs in an early data release. Study findings and constraints: Researchers reported in a later analysis that a missense DCLRE1C variant was tied to TCR beta V- and J-gene trimming. Later analysis suggested most CMV-associated TCR beta chains were HLA-restricted.

V gave up 6 bases and J gave up 4 bases; unmatched junction bases: 8. Looked up from germline, CDR1 is MNHEY and CDR2 is SVGAGI. This CDR3 has 14 residues. The receptor was isolated from a boy between 2 and 10 years old in good health and CMV-seronegative. The rearrangement uses TRBV6-5 and TRBJ1-2, with 7 bases fitting TRBD1. Sequencing was performed on PBMCs. CDR3 in amino acids: CASSQGQAPYGYTF. The DNA for the CDR3 is TGTGCCAGCAGCCAAGGACAGGCCCCCTATGGCTACACCTTC.